The 17 T cell receptor beta chains below come from one sample, sequenced in a study of control samples from healthy donors and cancer patients. Profiled with immunoSEQ multiplex PCR; TCRdb holds only in-frame clones, not every one. The sample includes about 160,000 clones, over 95% of them seen just once. Sequenced: blood. The receptors originated from a woman aged 25 to 45 in good health.

This clone was recorded a few times. V gene TRBV10-2 combines with J gene TRBJ2-7; D might be TRBD1 (5 bases). Deletions cut 5 bases from V and 1 base from J, with 15 bases between. The CDR3 is 15 amino acids. The germline gives CDR1 WSHSY, CDR2 SAAADI. CDR3: CASSYNTRQSYEQYF. The CDR3 DNA reads as TGCGCCAGCAGTTACAACACCCGACAGTCCTACGAGCAGTACTTC.

The gene calls are TRBV3-1 (or the pseudogene TRBV3-2) and TRBJ2-2, with D perhaps TRBD2 (6 bases). This CDR3 spans 15 amino acids. Germline V gene sequence: CDR1 LGHDT, CDR2 YNNKEL (reference sequence). V was shortened by 4 bases and J by 1 base, with 10 bases between the two germline ends. In DNA form, the CDR3 reads TGTGCCAGCAGCCCCGGGAGCGTGAACACCGGGGAGCTGTTTTTT. Protein product: CASSPGSVNTGELFF.

This clone was recorded only once. The chain uses TRBV7-9 and TRBJ2-5; 9 positions agree with TRBD2. Per germline, CDR1 SEHNR and CDR2 FQNEAQ (reference sequence). V shed 6 bases and J 2 bases; nucleotides not matched to a gene: 4. CDR3 length equals 14 residues. CDR3 coding DNA: TGTGCCAGCAGACTAGCGGGTGAACAAGAGACCCAGTACTTC. It specifies CASRLAGEQETQYF.

CDR3 region: CASRIMDRGHTEAFF. CDR3 in DNA: TGTGCCAGCAGAATAATGGACAGGGGACACACTGAAGCTTTCTTT. V usage is TRBV6-5 and J usage is TRBJ1-1; TRBD1 matches at 9 bases. V trimming: 6 bases; J trimming: 3 bases; junction bases outside the gene matches: 8. CDR1 and CDR2 from the germline V gene are MNHEY and SVGAGI. CDR3 length: 15 residues.

The chain uses TRBV29-1 and TRBJ2-2; TRBD2 matches 8 bases. CDR1 is SQVTM and CDR2 is ANQGSEA in the germline V gene. The trim removed 6 bases at V and 5 bases at J, leaving 8 bases unmatched. The CDR3 spans 14 residues. CDR3 nucleotides: TGCAGCGTGCCCACTAGCGGATGGACCGGGGAGCTGTTTTTT. Its protein product is CSVPTSGWTGELFF.

This chain connects TRBV7-8 to TRBJ2-2; D might be TRBD1 or TRBD2, each matching 5 bases. Germline V gene data show CDR1 as SGHVS and CDR2 as FQNEAQ. The CDR3 totals 15 residues. V lost 5 bases and J lost 4, with 14 bases in between. The CDR3 DNA sequence: TGTGCCAGCAGCCCCGAGGGGCTGGGCACCGGGGAGCTGTTTTTT. It translates to CASSPEGLGTGELFF.

The V call is TRBV10-3, the J call TRBJ1-1; D gene ambiguous. Germline CDR1 is ENHRY and CDR2 is SYGVKD. This CDR3 region has 14 residues. Trimming stripped 8 bases from V and 0 bases from J, with 13 bases between. The CDR3 is CAIQNPLMNTEAFF. The CDR3 region has the DNA TGTGCCATCCAAAACCCCCTCATGAACACTGAAGCTTTCTTT.

This chain connects TRBV6-5 to TRBJ1-6, with D possibly matching TRBD1 (5 bases). The V and J ends lost 0 bases and 7 bases respectively, with 7 bases between them. The CDR3 has 14 residues. Germline values: CDR1 MNHEY, CDR2 SVGAGI. CDR3 loop: CASSYSGRNSPLHF. In DNA form, the CDR3 reads TGTGCCAGCAGTTACTCGGGGCGGAATTCACCCCTCCACTTT.

The V gene is TRBV10-1, the J gene TRBJ1-1, with TRBD1 identical over 7 bases. The ends lost 2 bases at V and 3 bases at J; junction bases unmatched: 3. The CDR3 has 14 amino acids. Per germline, CDR1 WNHNN and CDR2 SYGVQD (reference sequence). CDR3 protein: CASSEGTEDTEAFF. The CDR3 DNA is TGCGCCAGCAGTGAGGGGACAGAGGACACTGAAGCTTTCTTT.

The J gene is TRBJ1-1, the V gene TRBV3-1 (or the pseudogene TRBV3-2); D gene unclear. This CDR3 contains 15 residues. V was trimmed by 1 base and J by 1 base, leaving 10 bases between them. The germline V gene encodes CDR1 LGHDT and CDR2 YNNKEL (reference sequence). CDR3 in DNA: TGTGCCAGCAGCCAAGGCGCCCTGCCGAACACTGAAGCTTTCTTT. Protein product: CASSQGALPNTEAFF.

The chain recombines TRBV2 with TRBJ1-1, with D possibly matching TRBD1 (5 bases). This CDR3 spans 15 amino acids. Germline loops: CDR1 SNHLY, CDR2 FYNNEI. The V end lost 5 bases, the J end lost 0 bases, and 13 bases lay between the germline ends. The CDR3 sequence is CASSPLTALNTEAFF. CDR3 nucleotides: TGTGCCAGCAGTCCTCTGACAGCTTTGAACACTGAAGCTTTCTTT.

The genes are TRBV6-5 and TRBJ1-3; 9 bases line up with TRBD1. The V gene's germline CDR1 is MNHEY and CDR2 SVGAGI. J was trimmed by 4 bases and V by 8 bases; bases with no gene match: 3. This CDR3 is 13 amino acids long. The CDR3 here is CASGTGRGNTIYF. CDR3 in DNA: TGTGCCAGCGGGACAGGGCGAGGAAACACCATATATTTT.

Comments on this clone: Relative to the germline gene, one junction end is altered; a read error may explain this. The chain is built from TRBV5-1 and TRBJ2-5; D is ambiguous. CDR1 is SGHRS, CDR2 YFSETQ, per germline. The CDR3 runs 13 residues. As DNA, the CDR3 is TGCGCCAGCAGCTTGCGGACCGAAGAGGCCCAGTACTTC. It specifies CASSLRTEEAQYF.

The chain links TRBV9 to TRBJ2-2; 7 bases are a match to TRBD2. The V segment lost 0 bases and the J segment 3 bases; nucleotides outside the gene matches: 2. The CDR3 is 15 residues long. The germline V gene encodes CDR1 SGDLS and CDR2 YYNGEE. The CDR3 coding sequence is TGTGCCAGCAGCGTAGAGGGGAGGGACACCGGGGAGCTGTTTTTT. Its protein product is CASSVEGRDTGELFF.

V usage is TRBV28 and J usage is TRBJ2-1; possibly TRBD1 for D (5 bases). This CDR3 is built from 10 residues. Per germline, CDR1 MDHEN and CDR2 SYDVKM. V was clipped by 8 bases and J by 8 bases, with 7 bases between them. The CDR3 sequence is CASGAYEQFF. CDR3 DNA: TGTGCCAGCGGGGCCTATGAGCAGTTCTTC.

A note on this clone: Different DNA sequences within this sample yield the same CDR3. The chain uses TRBV20-1 and TRBJ2-7; D not resolved. This CDR3 region has 10 residues. V shed 4 bases and J shed 2 bases, with 3 bases lying between them. Germline values: CDR1 DFQATT, CDR2 SNEGSKA (reference sequence). The CDR3 spells CSAKAYEQYF. DNA for the CDR3: TGCAGTGCTAAGGCCTACGAGCAGTACTTC.

The chain recombines TRBV7-3 with TRBJ2-7, with 7 bases that match TRBD1. Looked up from germline, CDR1 is SGHTA and CDR2 is FQGTGA. This CDR3 contains 14 residues. V was clipped by 6 bases and J by 0 bases; unmatched bases: 5. DNA for the CDR3: TGTGCCAGCAGGGCGACAGGGAACTCCTACGAGCAGTACTTC. This codes for CASRATGNSYEQYF. Looking up the rest from reference TRBV7-3 and TRBJ2-7 gives the full variable domain: GAGVSQTPSNKVTEKGKYVELRCDPISGHTALYWYRQSLGQGPEFLIYFQGTGAADDSGLPNDRFFAVRPEGSVSTLKIQRTERGDSAVYLCASRATGNSYEQYFGPGTRLTVT.